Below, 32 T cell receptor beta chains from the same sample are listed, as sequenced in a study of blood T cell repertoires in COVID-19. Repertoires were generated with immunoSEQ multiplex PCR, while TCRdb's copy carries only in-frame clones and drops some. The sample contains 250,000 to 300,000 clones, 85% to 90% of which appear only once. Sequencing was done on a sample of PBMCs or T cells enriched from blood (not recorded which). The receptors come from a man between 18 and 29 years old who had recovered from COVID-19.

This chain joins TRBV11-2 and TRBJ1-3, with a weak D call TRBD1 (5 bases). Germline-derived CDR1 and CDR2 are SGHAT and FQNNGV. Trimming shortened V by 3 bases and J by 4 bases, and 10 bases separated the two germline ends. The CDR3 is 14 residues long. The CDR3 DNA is TGTGCCAGCAGCTTGTTTAGGGGAGGAAACACCATATATTTT. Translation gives CASSLFRGGNTIYF.

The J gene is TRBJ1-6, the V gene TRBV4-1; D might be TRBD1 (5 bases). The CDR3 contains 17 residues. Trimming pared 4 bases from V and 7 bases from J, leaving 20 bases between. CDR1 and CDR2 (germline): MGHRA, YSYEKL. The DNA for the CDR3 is TGCGCCAGCAGCCCTGATCGGGGGGACGTTCGCAATTCACCCCTCCACTTT. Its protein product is CASSPDRGDVRNSPLHF.

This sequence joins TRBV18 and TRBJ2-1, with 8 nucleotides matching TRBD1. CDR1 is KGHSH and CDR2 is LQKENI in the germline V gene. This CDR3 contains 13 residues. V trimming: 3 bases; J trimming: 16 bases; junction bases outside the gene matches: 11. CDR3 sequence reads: CASSPPAGTGLFF. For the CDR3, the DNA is TGTGCCAGCTCACCCCCAGCCGGGACAGGACTATTCTTC.

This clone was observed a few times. CDR3 DNA sequence: TGTGCCAGCAGTGAAGCGCTTCAGGGGGCGCAGCCCCAGCATTTT. This codes for CASSEALQGAQPQHF. The rearrangement uses TRBV2 and TRBJ1-5; 8 bases line up with TRBD1. The CDR3 covers 15 residues. Germline V gene lookup returns CDR1 SNHLY and CDR2 FYNNEI. Losses at the gene ends were 0 bases for V and 7 bases for J; bases not matched to a gene: 5.

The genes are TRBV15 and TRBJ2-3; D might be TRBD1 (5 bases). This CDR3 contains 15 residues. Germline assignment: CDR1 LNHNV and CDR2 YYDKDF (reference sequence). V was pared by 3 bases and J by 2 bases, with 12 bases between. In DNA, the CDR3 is TGTGCCACCAGCAGCCACGGCAGGGCCACAGATACGCAGTATTTT. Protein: CATSSHGRATDTQYF.

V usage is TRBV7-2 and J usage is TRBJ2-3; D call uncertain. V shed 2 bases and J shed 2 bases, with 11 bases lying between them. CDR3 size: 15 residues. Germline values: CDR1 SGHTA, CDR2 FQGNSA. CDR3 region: CASSLSSGITDTQYF. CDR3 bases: TGTGCCAGCAGCTTATCATCGGGTATCACAGATACGCAGTATTTT.

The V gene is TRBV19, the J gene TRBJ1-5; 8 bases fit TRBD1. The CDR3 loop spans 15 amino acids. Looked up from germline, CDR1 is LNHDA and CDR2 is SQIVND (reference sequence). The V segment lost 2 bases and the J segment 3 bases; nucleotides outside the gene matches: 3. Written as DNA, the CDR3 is TGTGCCAGTAGTATATTGGGACAGGCCAATCAGCCCCAGCATTTT. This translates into CASSILGQANQPQHF.

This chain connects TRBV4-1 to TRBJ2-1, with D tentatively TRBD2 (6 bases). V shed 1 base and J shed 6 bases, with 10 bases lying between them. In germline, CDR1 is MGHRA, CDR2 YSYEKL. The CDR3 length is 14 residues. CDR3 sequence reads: CASSQAGDGNEQFF. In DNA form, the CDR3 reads TGCGCCAGCAGCCAAGCGGGAGACGGCAATGAGCAGTTCTTC.

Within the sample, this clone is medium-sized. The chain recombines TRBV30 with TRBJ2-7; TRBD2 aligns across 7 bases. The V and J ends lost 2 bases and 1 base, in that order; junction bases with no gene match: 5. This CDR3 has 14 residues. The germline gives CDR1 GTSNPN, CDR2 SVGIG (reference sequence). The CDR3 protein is CAWSPLGGSYEQYF. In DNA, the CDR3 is TGTGCCTGGAGTCCCCTCGGGGGGTCCTACGAGCAGTACTTC.

The CDR3 DNA follows: TGTGCCTGGAGTTCTCCCCGACAGTTGCCTTATGGCTACACCTTC. Protein product: CAWSSPRQLPYGYTF. The chain links TRBV30 to TRBJ1-2, with D possibly matching TRBD1 (5 bases). The germline gives CDR1 GTSNPN, CDR2 SVGIG (reference sequence). This CDR3 has 15 amino acids. Deletions cut 2 bases from V and 5 bases from J, with 18 bases between.

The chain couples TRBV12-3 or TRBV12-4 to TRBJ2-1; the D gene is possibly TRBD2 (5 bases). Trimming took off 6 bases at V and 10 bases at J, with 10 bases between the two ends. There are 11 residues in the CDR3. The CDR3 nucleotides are TGTGCCAGCAGCGAGGGCAGAGAGCAGTTCTTC. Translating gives CASSEGREQFF.

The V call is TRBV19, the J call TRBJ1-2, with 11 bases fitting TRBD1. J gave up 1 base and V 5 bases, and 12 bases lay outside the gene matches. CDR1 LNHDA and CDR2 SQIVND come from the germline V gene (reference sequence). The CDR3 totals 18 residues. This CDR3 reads CASSAHGGQGVFNYGYTF. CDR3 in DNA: TGTGCCAGTAGTGCCCATGGGGGACAGGGGGTTTTTAACTATGGCTACACCTTC.

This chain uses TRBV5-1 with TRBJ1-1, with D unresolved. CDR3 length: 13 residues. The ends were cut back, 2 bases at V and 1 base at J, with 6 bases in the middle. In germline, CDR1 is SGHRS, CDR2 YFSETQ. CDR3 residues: CASSFSGNTEAFF. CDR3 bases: TGCGCCAGCAGCTTTTCGGGGAACACTGAAGCTTTCTTT.

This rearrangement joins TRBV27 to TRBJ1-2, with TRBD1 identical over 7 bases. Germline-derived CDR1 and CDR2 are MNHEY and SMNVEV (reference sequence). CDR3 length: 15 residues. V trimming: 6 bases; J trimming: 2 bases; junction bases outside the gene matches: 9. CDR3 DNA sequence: TGTGCCAGCAGCAAAACCGGGACAGTGAACTATGGCTACACCTTC. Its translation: CASSKTGTVNYGYTF.

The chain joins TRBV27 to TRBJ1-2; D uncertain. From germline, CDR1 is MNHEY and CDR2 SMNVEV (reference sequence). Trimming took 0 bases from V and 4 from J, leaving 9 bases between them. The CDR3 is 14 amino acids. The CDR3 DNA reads TGTGCCAGCAGTTTATCCCGGGAGCCCTATGGCTACACCTTC. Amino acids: CASSLSREPYGYTF.

As DNA, the CDR3 is TGTGCCAGCAGCCGGAAGGGAGGGCAAGGCTATGGCTACACCTTC. Translating it yields CASSRKGGQGYGYTF. The chain employs TRBV5-4 and TRBJ1-2; D is uncertain. V lost 4 bases to trimming and J lost 4 bases, with 17 bases between them. CDR1 and CDR2 (germline): SGHNT, YYREEE (reference sequence). CDR3 length: 15 residues.

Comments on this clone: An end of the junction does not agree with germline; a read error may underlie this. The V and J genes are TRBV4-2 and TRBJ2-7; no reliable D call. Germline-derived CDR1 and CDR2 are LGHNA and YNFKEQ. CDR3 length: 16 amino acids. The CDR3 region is CASSQDQGETTYEQYF. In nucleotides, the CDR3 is TGTGCCAGCAGTCAAGACCAAGGCGAGACAACCTACGAGCAGTACTTC.

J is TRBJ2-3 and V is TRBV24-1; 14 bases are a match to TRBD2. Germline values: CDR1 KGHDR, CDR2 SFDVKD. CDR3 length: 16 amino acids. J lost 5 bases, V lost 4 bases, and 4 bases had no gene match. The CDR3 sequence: CATSEGLAGERDTQYF. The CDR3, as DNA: TGTGCCACCAGTGAGGGACTAGCGGGAGAAAGAGATACGCAGTATTTT.

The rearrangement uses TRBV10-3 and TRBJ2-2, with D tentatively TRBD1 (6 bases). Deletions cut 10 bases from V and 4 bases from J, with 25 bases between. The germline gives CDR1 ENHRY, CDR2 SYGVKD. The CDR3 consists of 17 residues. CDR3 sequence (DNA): TGTGCCACCGATGACCCTAGGACAGAACTTTCCACCGGGGAGCTGTTTTTT. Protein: CATDDPRTELSTGELFF.

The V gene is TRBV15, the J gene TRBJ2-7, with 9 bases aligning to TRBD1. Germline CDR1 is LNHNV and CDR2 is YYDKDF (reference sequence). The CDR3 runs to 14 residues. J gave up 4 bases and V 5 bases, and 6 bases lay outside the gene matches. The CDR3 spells CATSQPGQGYEQYF. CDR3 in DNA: TGTGCCACCAGCCAACCGGGACAGGGTTACGAGCAGTACTTC. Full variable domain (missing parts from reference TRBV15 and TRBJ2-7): DAMVIQNPRYQVTQFGKPVTLSCSQTLNHNVMYWYQQKSSQAPKLLFHYYDKDFNNEADTPDNFQSRRPNTSFCFLDIRSPGLGDTAMYLCATSQPGQGYEQYFGPGTRLTVT.

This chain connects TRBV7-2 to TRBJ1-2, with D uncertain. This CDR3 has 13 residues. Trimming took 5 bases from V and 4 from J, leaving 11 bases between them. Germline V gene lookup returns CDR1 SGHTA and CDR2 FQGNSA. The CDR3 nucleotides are TGTGCCAGCAGCCCCGGAGGGCCCTATGGCTACACCTTC. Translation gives CASSPGGPYGYTF.

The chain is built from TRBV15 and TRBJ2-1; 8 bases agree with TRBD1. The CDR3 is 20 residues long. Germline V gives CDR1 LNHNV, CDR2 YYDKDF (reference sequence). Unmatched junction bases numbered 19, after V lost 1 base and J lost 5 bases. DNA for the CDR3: TGTGCCACCAGCAGAGGGTTACCACAAAATGCGACAGGGGAAAACAATGAGCAGTTCTTC. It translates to CATSRGLPQNATGENNEQFF.

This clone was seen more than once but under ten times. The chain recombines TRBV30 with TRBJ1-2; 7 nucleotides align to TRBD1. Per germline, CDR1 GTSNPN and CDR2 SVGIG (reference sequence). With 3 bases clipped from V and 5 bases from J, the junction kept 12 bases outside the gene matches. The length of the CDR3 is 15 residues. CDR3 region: CAWRSRGTGDYGYTF. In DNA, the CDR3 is TGTGCCTGGAGGTCGAGGGGAACAGGGGATTATGGCTACACCTTC. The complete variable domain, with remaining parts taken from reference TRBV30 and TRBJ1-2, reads SQTIHQWPATLVQPVGSPLSLECTVEGTSNPNLYWYRQAAGRGLQLLFYSVGIGQISSEVPQNLSASRPQDRQFILSSKKLLLSDSGFYLCAWRSRGTGDYGYTFGSGTRLTVV.

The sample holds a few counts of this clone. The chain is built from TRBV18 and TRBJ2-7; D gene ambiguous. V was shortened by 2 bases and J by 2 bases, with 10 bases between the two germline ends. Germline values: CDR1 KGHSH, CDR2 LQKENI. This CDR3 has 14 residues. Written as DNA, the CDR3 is TGTGCCAGCTCACCAACCTACGAGACCTACGAGCAGTACTTC. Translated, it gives CASSPTYETYEQYF.

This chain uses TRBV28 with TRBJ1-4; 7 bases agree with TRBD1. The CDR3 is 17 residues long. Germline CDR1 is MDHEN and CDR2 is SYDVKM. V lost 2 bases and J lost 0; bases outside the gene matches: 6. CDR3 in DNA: TGTGCCAGCAGTTTACCGGTACAGGGGACAACTAATGAAAAACTGTTTTTT. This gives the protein CASSLPVQGTTNEKLFF. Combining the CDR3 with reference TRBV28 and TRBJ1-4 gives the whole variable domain DVKVTQSSRYLVKRTGEKVFLECVQDMDHENMFWYRQDPGLGLRLIYFSYDVKMKEKGDIPEGYSVSREKKERFSLILESASTNQTSMYLCASSLPVQGTTNEKLFFGSGTQLSVL.

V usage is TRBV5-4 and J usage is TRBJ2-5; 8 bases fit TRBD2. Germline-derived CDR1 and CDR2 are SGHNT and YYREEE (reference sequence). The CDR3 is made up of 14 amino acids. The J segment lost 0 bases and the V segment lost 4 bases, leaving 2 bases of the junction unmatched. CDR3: CASSPGLDQETQYF. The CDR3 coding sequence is TGTGCCAGCAGCCCGGGACTAGACCAAGAGACCCAGTACTTC. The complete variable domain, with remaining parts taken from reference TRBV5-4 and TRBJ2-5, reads ETGVTQSPTHLIKTRGQQVTLRCSSQSGHNTVSWYQQALGQGPQFIFQYYREEENGRGNFPPRFSGLQFPNYSSELNVNALELDDSALYLCASSPGLDQETQYFGPGTRLLVL.

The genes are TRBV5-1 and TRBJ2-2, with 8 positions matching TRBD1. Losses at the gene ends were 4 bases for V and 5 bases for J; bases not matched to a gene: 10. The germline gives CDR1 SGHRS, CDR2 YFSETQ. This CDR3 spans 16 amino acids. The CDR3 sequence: CASSEPQGALTGELFF. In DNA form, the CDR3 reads TGCGCCAGCAGCGAACCTCAGGGGGCGCTGACCGGGGAGCTGTTTTTT.

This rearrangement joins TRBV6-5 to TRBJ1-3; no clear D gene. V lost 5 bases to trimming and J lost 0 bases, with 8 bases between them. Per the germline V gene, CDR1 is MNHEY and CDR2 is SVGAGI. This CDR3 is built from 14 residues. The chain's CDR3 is CASSTRTSGNTIYF. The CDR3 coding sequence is TGTGCCAGCAGTACTAGAACCTCTGGAAACACCATATATTTT.

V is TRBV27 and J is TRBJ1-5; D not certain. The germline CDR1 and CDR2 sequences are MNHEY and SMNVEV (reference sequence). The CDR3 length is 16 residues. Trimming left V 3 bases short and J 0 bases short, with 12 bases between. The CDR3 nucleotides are TGTGCCAGCAGTTTTGGGTCGGGAAATAGCAATCAGCCCCAGCATTTT. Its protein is CASSFGSGNSNQPQHF.

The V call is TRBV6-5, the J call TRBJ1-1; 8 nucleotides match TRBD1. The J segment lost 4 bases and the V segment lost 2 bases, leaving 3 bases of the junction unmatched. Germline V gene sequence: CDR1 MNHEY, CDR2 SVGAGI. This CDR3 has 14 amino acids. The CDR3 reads CASSYTGQATEAFF. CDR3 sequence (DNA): TGTGCCAGCAGTTACACGGGACAGGCCACTGAAGCTTTCTTT.

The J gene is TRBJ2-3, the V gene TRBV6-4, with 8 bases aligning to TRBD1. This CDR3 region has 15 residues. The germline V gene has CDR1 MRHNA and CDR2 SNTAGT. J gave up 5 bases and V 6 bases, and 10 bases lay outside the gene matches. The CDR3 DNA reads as TGTGCCAGCAGACGATTGGACAGGGCCGAAGATACGCAGTATTTT. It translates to CASRRLDRAEDTQYF.

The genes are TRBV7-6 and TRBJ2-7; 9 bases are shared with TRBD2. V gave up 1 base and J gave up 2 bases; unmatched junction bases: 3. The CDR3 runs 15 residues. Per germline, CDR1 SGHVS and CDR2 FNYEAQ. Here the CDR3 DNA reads TGTGCCAGCAGCTTAGGTAGCGGGGGCACCTACGAGCAGTACTTC. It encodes CASSLGSGGTYEQYF.